The 25 T cell receptor beta chains listed next were all sequenced from one sample in a study of T cell repertoires in cytomegalovirus infection. TCRdb used MiXCR to reprocess the reads, holding one entry per CDR3 protein. The sample has 830,000 or so distinct CDR3 sequences; around a third are singletons. Which antigens these TCRs recognize remains unknown. Specimen: cultured CD8+ T cells from PBMCs, collected from culture after CMV antigen stimulation. These receptors were obtained from a human donor in good health (CMV status not recorded). Some clones in this sample may be carry-over from other donors' samples.

Notes on this clonotype: A junction boundary mismatches the germline segment, possibly from a read error. This chain links TRBV12-3 or TRBV12-4 with TRBJ1-5, with 11 bases identical to TRBD1. The CDR3 spans 16 residues. CDR3 sequence reads: CAGSPGDRGSNQPQHF. The CDR3 coding sequence is TGTGCCGGCAGTCCAGGGGACAGGGGGAGCAATCAGCCCCAGCATTTT.

This sequence joins TRBV6-1 and TRBJ1-2, with D perhaps TRBD1 (6 bases). The V end lost 9 bases, the J end lost 3 bases, and 11 bases lay between the germline ends. This CDR3 is built from 12 residues. The V gene's germline CDR1 is MNHNS and CDR2 SASEGT. As DNA, the CDR3 is TGTGCCAGAGGGGGAGGGGACTATGGCTACACCTTC. Protein: CARGGGDYGYTF.

The chain combines TRBV6-1 with TRBJ2-7, with 8 bases matching TRBD1. The CDR3 sequence is 15 residues long. From germline, CDR1 is MNHNS and CDR2 SASEGT. J was trimmed by 0 bases and V by 4 bases; bases with no gene match: 5. CDR3 bases: TGTGCCAGCAGTGGACAGGGGCTGAGCTCCTACGAGCAGTACGTC. Amino acids: CASSGQGLSSYEQYV.

This sequence joins TRBV20-1 and TRBJ2-7; the match to TRBD1 covers 10 bases. The CDR3 length is 12 residues. Germline V lookup: CDR1 DFQATT, CDR2 SNEGSKA (reference sequence). The V gene end was trimmed by 5 bases and the J gene end by 3 bases; junction bases not matched to a gene: 1. The CDR3, as DNA: TGCAGTGCTGGGACAGGGGACTACGAGCAGTACGTC. Protein: CSAGTGDYEQYV.

CDR3 residues: CAIHRWGLSGNTIYF. CDR3 DNA sequence: TGTGCCATCCACCGATGGGGGTTATCTGGAAACACCATATATTTT. The V call is TRBV6-1, the J call TRBJ1-3, with D possibly being TRBD1 (5 bases). CDR1 and CDR2 from the germline V gene are MNHNS and SASEGT. V dropped 10 bases and J dropped 1 base, with 17 bases sitting between them. CDR3 length: 15 residues.

This clonotype was observed a few times. The chain carries TRBV15 and TRBJ1-1, with D hard to call. Trimming took off 1 base at V and 1 base at J, with 7 bases between the two ends. Germline loops: CDR1 LNHNV, CDR2 YYDKDF (reference sequence). The CDR3 length is 14 residues. The CDR3 sequence is CATSRARTNTEAFF. The DNA of the CDR3 is TGTGCCACCAGCAGAGCCCGCACGAACACTGAAGCTTTCTTT.

This clonotype has only a few counts. This rearrangement joins TRBV11-2 to TRBJ2-2; D uncertain. CDR1 and CDR2 (germline): SGHAT, FQNNGV. The CDR3 contains 12 residues. Trimming pared 0 bases from V and 13 bases from J, leaving 9 bases between. As DNA, the CDR3 is TGTGCCAGCAGCTTAGATGGCAGGAGGCTGTTTTTT. The encoded protein is CASSLDGRRLFF.

The V gene is TRBV5-3, the J gene TRBJ2-3; D assignment may be TRBD1 or TRBD2 (6 bases each). TRBV5-3 is given ORF status, its function remaining uncertain. V gave up 8 bases and J gave up 3 bases, with 19 bases separating them. This CDR3 has 15 residues. The CDR3, as DNA: TGTGCCAGCTGGCCCCCAGGGGAGGCTACAGATACGCAGTATTTT. Its protein product is CASWPPGEATDTQYF.

There are a few counts of this clonotype. CDR3 amino acids: CASSLTGGWETQYF. For the CDR3, the DNA is TGTGCCAGCAGCTTAACAGGGGGCTGGGAGACCCAGTACTTC. The J gene is TRBJ2-5, the V gene TRBV7-2; 9 bases fit TRBD1. The V gene's germline CDR1 is SGHTA and CDR2 FQGNSA. J was trimmed by 5 bases and V by 2 bases; bases with no gene match: 3. This CDR3 spans 14 amino acids.

This clonotype was picked up many times. This sequence joins TRBV7-9 and TRBJ1-1; D unresolved. This CDR3 has 12 amino acids. CDR1 is SEHNR, CDR2 FQNEAQ, per germline (reference sequence). With 5 bases removed from V and 4 bases from J, the gap between germline ends came to 8 bases. The DNA for the CDR3 is TGTGCCAGCAGCGTTGGGAGCACTGAAGCTTTCTTT. Translation: CASSVGSTEAFF.

V is TRBV12-3 or TRBV12-4 and J is TRBJ2-1; 11 nucleotides line up with TRBD2. V dropped 5 bases and J dropped 4; count of bases not matched to a gene: 10. The CDR3 loop spans 17 amino acids. CDR3 nucleotides: TGTGCCAGCAGTCCGCCGACTAGCGGGGCTTTTTACAATGAGCAGTTCTTC. Its protein is CASSPPTSGAFYNEQFF.

The V and J genes are TRBV7-3 and TRBJ2-1; possibly TRBD2 for D (6 bases). Deletions cut 5 bases from V and 1 base from J, with 12 bases between. The CDR3 runs 15 residues. Looked up from germline, CDR1 is SGHTA and CDR2 is FQGTGA. The CDR3 protein is CASSDIGGSYNEQFF. The CDR3 nucleotides read TGTGCCAGCAGCGATATCGGGGGTTCCTACAATGAGCAGTTCTTC.

This CDR3 reads CASSTQGYLYGYTF. For the CDR3, the DNA is TGTGCCAGCAGTACGCAGGGATACCTCTATGGCTACACCTTC. V gene TRBV6-5 combines with J gene TRBJ1-2; D perhaps matches TRBD1 (5 bases). V lost 5 bases to trimming and J lost 4 bases, with 14 bases between them. The CDR3 is 14 amino acids. The V gene's germline CDR1 is MNHEY and CDR2 SVGAGI.

The chain combines TRBV28 with TRBJ2-5, with D unclear. CDR1 is MDHEN and CDR2 is SYDVKM in the germline V gene. V was cut by 3 bases and J by 1 base, with 9 bases left in between. This CDR3 contains 14 residues. In DNA form, the CDR3 reads TGTGCCAGCAGTTTCCCAATGGGCCAAGAGACCCAGTACTTC. The encoded protein is CASSFPMGQETQYF.

In its sample, this clonotype was seen a few times. The chain joins TRBV7-9 to TRBJ2-3, with D maybe TRBD2 (5 bases). The germline V gene has CDR1 SEHNR and CDR2 FQNEAQ (reference sequence). The ends were cut back, 2 bases at V and 4 bases at J, with 16 bases in the middle. This CDR3 has 16 amino acids. CDR3: CASSLLSARVSDTQYF. The CDR3 nucleotides are TGTGCCAGCAGCTTACTATCGGCGAGGGTATCAGATACGCAGTATTTT.

The sample holds many counts of this clonotype. This chain connects TRBV20-1 to TRBJ1-2, with 9 bases matching TRBD1. Germline trimming cut 6 bases from V and 3 bases from J; bases unmatched to any gene: 5. Germline CDR1 DFQATT, CDR2 SNEGSKA (reference sequence). This CDR3 is 13 amino acids long. CDR3 residues: CSARTGEDYGYTF. Written as DNA, the CDR3 is TGCAGTGCGCGGACAGGGGAGGACTATGGCTACACCTTC.

This clonotype was detected only a few times. The CDR3 region is CASSRTGGQGQPQHF. The CDR3 DNA reads as TGTGCCAGCAGCCGTACAGGGGGCCAGGGGCAGCCCCAGCATTTT. The chain carries TRBV3-1 and TRBJ1-5, with 9 bases fitting TRBD1. Germline lookup yields CDR1 LGHDT and CDR2 YNNKEL (reference sequence). The CDR3 is 15 amino acids. V shed 4 bases and J 7 bases; nucleotides not matched to a gene: 8.

The rearrangement uses TRBV7-6 and TRBJ2-3, with D possibly being TRBD2 (5 bases). Germline-derived CDR1 and CDR2 are SGHVS and FNYEAQ. CDR3 length: 13 residues. Deletions cut 5 bases from V and 7 bases from J, with 13 bases between. The CDR3 region is CASSRDGVNTQYF. The CDR3 nucleotides are TGTGCCAGCAGCCGTGACGGGGTAAATACGCAGTATTTT.

The chain links TRBV7-9 to TRBJ1-2, with D unresolved. Between the trimmed V and J ends, which lost 4 bases and 12 bases, there was a span of 15 bases. In germline, CDR1 is SEHNR, CDR2 FQNEAQ (reference sequence). The CDR3 has 12 amino acids. CDR3 loop: CASSSSEAEDTF. In nucleotides, the CDR3 is TGTGCCAGCAGCTCGTCAGAGGCGGAGGACACCTTC.

This clonotype was counted only a few times. The chain has TRBV7-9 and TRBJ1-4, with D possibly matching TRBD1 (5 bases). Germline V gene data show CDR1 as SEHNR and CDR2 as FQNEAQ (reference sequence). This CDR3 contains 17 residues. V lost 1 base, J lost 10 bases, and 22 bases lay in between. In DNA form, the CDR3 reads TGTGCCAGCAGCTTAGTATCGGCGCGGCCCCCGGGGGGAAAACTGTTTTTT. Encoded protein: CASSLVSARPPGGKLFF. The variable domain in full, completed from reference TRBV7-9 and TRBJ1-4, reads DTGVSQNPRHKITKRGQNVTFRCDPISEHNRLYWYRQTLGQGPEFLTYFQNEAQLEKSRLLSDRFSAERPKGSFSTLEIQRTEQGDSAMYLCASSLVSARPPGGKLFFGSGTQLSVL.

This clonotype was seen more than once but under ten times. This rearrangement joins TRBV28 to TRBJ1-1; 7 bases map to TRBD1. The CDR3 length is 13 residues. V lost 6 bases, J lost 7 bases, and 8 bases stayed unmatched. Germline lookup yields CDR1 MDHEN and CDR2 SYDVKM. The chain's CDR3 is CASSRDRLDEAFF. For the CDR3, the DNA is TGTGCCAGCAGCCGGGACAGACTTGATGAAGCTTTCTTT.

This clonotype has a handful of counts. The chain's CDR3 is CASTVGYSSAFF. CDR3 sequence (DNA): TGTGCCAGCACTGTAGGCTACTCTTCCGCTTTCTTT. This sequence joins TRBV12-3 or TRBV12-4 and TRBJ1-1; the D is unclear. The CDR3 extends over 12 amino acids. The germline V and J ends were trimmed by 7 bases and 11 bases, with 17 bases remaining between them.

This clonotype was detected only a few times. The chain carries TRBV2 and TRBJ2-2, with 7 nucleotides matching TRBD2. This CDR3 has 12 residues. V lost 9 bases and J lost 5; bases outside the gene matches: 3. Germline CDR1 and CDR2: SNHLY and FYNNEI. In DNA, the CDR3 is TGTGCCAGGGGGCGGGAGACCGGGGAGCTGTTTTTT. It translates to CARGRETGELFF.

The J gene is TRBJ2-1, the V gene TRBV11-2; D is possibly TRBD2 (5 bases). Germline V gene lookup returns CDR1 SGHAT and CDR2 FQNNGV. This CDR3 has 13 amino acids. V lost 1 base and J 9 bases, leaving 10 bases between the germline ends. The CDR3 protein is CASSLVGEGEQFF. The CDR3 DNA follows: TGTGCCAGCAGCTTAGTCGGGGAAGGTGAGCAGTTCTTC.

The genes are TRBV4-1 and TRBJ1-1; D gene ambiguous. Between the trimmed V and J ends, which lost 4 bases and 4 bases, there was a span of 16 bases. From germline, CDR1 is MGHRA and CDR2 YSYEKL. The length of the CDR3 is 15 residues. The CDR3 DNA reads TGCGCCAGCAGCCCTTGGGCGCAGATCGGCACTGAAGCTTTCTTT. As protein: CASSPWAQIGTEAFF.